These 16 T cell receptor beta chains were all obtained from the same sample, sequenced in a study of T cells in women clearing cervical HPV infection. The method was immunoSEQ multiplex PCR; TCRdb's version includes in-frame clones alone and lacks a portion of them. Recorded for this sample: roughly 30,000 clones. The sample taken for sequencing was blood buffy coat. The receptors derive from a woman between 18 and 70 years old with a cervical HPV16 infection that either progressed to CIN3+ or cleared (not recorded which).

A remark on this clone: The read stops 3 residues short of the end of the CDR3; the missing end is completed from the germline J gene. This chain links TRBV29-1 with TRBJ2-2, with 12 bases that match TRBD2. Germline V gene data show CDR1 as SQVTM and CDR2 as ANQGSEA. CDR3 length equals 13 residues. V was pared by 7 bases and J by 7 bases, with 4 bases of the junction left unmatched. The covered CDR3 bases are TGCAGCGCCCTAGCGGGAGGGGGCGGGGAG. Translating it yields CSALAGGGGE. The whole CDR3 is CSALAGGGGELFF.

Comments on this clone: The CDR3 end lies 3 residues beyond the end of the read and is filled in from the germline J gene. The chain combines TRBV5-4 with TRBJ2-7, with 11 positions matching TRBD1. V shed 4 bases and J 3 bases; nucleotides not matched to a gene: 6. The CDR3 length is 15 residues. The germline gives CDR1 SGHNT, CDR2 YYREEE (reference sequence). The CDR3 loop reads CASSPGQGASYEQYF. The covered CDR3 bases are TGTGCCAGCAGCCCTGGACAGGGGGCCAGCTACGAG.

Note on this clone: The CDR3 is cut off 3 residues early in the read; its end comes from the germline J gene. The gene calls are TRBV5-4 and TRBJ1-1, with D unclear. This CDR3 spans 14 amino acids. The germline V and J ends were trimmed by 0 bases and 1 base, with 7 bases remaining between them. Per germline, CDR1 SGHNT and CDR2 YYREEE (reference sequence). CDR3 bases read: TGTGCCAGCAGCTTGGTTGTCGGGAACACTGAA. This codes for CASSLVVGNTE. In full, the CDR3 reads CASSLVVGNTEAFF.

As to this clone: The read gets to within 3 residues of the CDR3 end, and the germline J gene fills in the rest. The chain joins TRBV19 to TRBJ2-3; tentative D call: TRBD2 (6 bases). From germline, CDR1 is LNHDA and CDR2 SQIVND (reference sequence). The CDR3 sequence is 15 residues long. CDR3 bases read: TGTGCCAGTACCCCCGGGACTTATAGCAATCAGCCG. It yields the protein CASTPGTYSNQP. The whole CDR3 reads CASTPGTYSNQPQYF.

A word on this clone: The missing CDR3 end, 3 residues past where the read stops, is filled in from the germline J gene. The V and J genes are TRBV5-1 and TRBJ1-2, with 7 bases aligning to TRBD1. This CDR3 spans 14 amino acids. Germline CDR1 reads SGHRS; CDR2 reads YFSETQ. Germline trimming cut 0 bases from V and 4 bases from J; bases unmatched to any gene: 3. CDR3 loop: CASSLGQGIYGYTF. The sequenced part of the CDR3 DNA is TGCGCCAGCAGCTTGGGACAGGGTATCTATGGC.

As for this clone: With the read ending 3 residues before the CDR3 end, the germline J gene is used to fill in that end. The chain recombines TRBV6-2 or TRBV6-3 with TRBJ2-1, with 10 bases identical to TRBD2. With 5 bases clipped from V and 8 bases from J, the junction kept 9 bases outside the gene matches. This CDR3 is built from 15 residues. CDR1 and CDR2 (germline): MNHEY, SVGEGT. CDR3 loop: CASSASGRAFYEQFF. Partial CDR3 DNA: TGTGCCAGCAGTGCGAGCGGGAGGGCCTTCTATGAG.

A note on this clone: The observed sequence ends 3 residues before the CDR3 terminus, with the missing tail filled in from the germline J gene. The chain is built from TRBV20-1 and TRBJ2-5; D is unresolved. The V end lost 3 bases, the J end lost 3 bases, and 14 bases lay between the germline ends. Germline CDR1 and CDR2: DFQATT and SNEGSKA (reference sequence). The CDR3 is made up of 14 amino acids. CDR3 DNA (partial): TGCAGTGCTAGCCAGGTCTACCCGAAAGAGACC. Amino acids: CSASQVYPKET. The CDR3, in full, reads CSASQVYPKETQYF.

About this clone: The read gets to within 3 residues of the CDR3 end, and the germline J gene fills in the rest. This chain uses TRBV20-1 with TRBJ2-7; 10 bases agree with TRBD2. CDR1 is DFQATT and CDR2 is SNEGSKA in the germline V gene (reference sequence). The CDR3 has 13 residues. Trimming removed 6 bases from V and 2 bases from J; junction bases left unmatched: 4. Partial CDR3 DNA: TGCAGTGCCCCCCTAGCGGGAGCCTACGAG. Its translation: CSAPLAGAYE. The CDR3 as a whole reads CSAPLAGAYEQYF.

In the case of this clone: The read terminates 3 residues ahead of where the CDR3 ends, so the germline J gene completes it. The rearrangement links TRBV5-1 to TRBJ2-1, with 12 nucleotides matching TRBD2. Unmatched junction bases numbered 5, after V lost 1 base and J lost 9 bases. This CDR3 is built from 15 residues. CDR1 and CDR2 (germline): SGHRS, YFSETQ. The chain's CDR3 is CASSLPRLAGAEQFF. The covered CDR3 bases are TGCGCCAGCAGCTTGCCGAGACTAGCGGGAGCTGAG.

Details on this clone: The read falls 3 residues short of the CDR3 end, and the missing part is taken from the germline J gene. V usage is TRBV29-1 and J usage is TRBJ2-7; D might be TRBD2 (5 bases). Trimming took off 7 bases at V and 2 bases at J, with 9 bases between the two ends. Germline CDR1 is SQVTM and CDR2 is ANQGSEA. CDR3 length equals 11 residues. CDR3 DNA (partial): TGCAGCGCCCTCGGGGCCTACGAG. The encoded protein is CSALGAYE. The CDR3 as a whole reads CSALGAYEQYF.

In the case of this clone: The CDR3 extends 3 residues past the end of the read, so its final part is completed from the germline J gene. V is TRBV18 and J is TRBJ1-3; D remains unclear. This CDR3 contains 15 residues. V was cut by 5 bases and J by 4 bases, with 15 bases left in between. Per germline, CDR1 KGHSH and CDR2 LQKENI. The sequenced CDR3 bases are TGTGCCAGCTCAGTGACGGCGGAAGCCGGAAACACC. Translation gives CASSVTAEAGNT. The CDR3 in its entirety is CASSVTAEAGNTIYF. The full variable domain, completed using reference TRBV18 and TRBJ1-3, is NAGVMQNPRHLVRRRGQEARLRCSPMKGHSHVYWYRQLPEEGLKFMVYLQKENIIDESGMPKERFSAEFPKEGPSILRIQQVVRGDSAAYFCASSVTAEAGNTIYFGEGSWLTVV.

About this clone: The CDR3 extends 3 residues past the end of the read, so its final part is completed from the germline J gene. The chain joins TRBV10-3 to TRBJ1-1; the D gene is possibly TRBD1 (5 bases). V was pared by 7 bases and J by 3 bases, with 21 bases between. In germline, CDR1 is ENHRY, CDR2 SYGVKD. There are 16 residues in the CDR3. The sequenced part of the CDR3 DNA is TGTGCCATCATTACCTACCCGAAGGGGCGTGACACTGAA. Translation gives CAIITYPKGRDTE. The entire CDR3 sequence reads CAIITYPKGRDTEAFF.

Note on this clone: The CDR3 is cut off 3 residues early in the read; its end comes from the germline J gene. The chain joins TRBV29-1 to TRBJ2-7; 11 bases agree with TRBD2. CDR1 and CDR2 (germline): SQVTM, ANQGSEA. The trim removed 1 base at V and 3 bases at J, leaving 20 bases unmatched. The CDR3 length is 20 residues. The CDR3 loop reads CSVEGGPGLAEDNPSYEQYF. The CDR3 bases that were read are TGCAGCGTTGAAGGGGGCCCGGGACTAGCGGAAGACAATCCAAGCTACGAG.

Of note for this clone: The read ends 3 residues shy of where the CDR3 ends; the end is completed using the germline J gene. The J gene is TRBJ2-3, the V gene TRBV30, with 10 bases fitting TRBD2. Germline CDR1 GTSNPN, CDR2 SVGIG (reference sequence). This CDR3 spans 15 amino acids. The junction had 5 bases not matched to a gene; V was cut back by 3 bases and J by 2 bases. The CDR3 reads CAWSPSGRATDTQYF. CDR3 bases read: TGTGCCTGGAGCCCCAGCGGGAGGGCCACAGATACG.

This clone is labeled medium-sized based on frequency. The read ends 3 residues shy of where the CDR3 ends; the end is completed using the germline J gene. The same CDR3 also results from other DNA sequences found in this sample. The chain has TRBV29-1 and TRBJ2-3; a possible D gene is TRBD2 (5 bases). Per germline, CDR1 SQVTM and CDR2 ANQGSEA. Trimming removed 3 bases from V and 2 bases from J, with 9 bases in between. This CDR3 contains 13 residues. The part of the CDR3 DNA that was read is TGCAGCGTTGAGTCGGGGAACACAGATACG. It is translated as CSVESGNTDT. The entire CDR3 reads CSVESGNTDTQYF.

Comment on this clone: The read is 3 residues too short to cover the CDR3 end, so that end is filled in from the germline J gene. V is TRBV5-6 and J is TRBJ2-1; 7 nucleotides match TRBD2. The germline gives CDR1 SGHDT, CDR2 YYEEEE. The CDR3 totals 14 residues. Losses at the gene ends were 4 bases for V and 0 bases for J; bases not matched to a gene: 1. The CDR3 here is CASSRGSSYNEQFF. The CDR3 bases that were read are TGTGCCAGCAGCCGCGGGAGCTCCTACAATGAG.